This TCR beta chain emerged from a study of T cells in Graves' hyperthyroidism and ophthalmopathy. Study in general: At the time of initial diagnosis and before any treatment, peripheral blood was collected.

This clonotype was recorded at least ten times. V lost 1 base and J lost 5; bases outside the gene matches: 11. The length of the CDR3 is 17 residues. The germline V gene has CDR1 SEHNR and CDR2 FQNEAQ (reference sequence). RNA transcripts yielded amplified TCR beta CDR3 regions. Carried out on the TCR CDR3, a first-round RT-PCR used the HTBI primer set. TCRdb redid the calling of the multiplex PCR reads with MiXCR, one entry per CDR3 protein. The repertoire holds a few hundred thousand distinct CDR3 sequences, with under 15% as singletons. The J gene is TRBJ2-5, the V gene TRBV7-9, with 9 bases matching TRBD1. The sequence was collected from a woman in her twenties or thirties with Graves' hyperthyroidism. What was sequenced was blood. This CDR3 reads CASSLGLRTGELETQYF. The CDR3, as DNA: TGTGCCAGCAGCTTAGGCCTTCGGACAGGGGAACTGGAGACCCAGTACTTC. Supplemented by reference TRBV7-9 and TRBJ2-5, the full variable domain reads DTGVSQNPRHKITKRGQNVTFRCDPISEHNRLYWYRQTLGQGPEFLTYFQNEAQLEKSRLLSDRFSAERPKGSFSTLEIQRTEQGDSAMYLCASSLGLRTGELETQYFGPGTRLLVL.